One and the same sample provided the 16 T cell receptor beta chains below, sequenced in a study of blood T cell repertoires in COVID-19. Clones were read by immunoSEQ multiplex PCR, and TCRdb kept only the in-frame ones, dropping some. The sample includes around 190,000 clones, roughly 77% of them seen just once. The sequenced material came from PBMCs or T cells enriched from blood (not recorded which). The source is a man aged 40-50 years who had recovered from COVID-19.

J is TRBJ2-5 and V is TRBV29-1; weak D call: TRBD2 (5 bases). This CDR3 is 11 amino acids long. V was pared by 7 bases and J by 5 bases, with 11 bases between. Germline-derived CDR1 and CDR2 are SQVTM and ANQGSEA. CDR3 coding DNA: TGCAGCGCGAGGGAGTGGGAGACCCAGTACTTC. Translating it yields CSAREWETQYF.

A few counts support this clone. The V and J genes are TRBV5-6 and TRBJ2-1; TRBD2 matches at 10 bases. Germline CDR1 SGHDT, CDR2 YYEEEE. Trimming removed 2 bases from V and 3 bases from J; junction bases left unmatched: 8. The CDR3 has 17 residues. The CDR3 is CASSFYRTSGNYNEQFF. CDR3 DNA sequence: TGTGCCAGCAGCTTTTATCGGACTAGCGGAAACTACAATGAGCAGTTCTTC.

The table lists this clone with a few counts. V gene TRBV30 combines with J gene TRBJ1-2; no definite D call. The CDR3 length is 11 residues. Germline V lookup: CDR1 GTSNPN, CDR2 SVGIG (reference sequence). Trimming shortened V by 0 bases and J by 8 bases, and 7 bases separated the two germline ends. The CDR3 nucleotides are TGTGCCTGGAGTGTCAACTTGGGCTACACCTTC. Translation gives CAWSVNLGYTF.

The chain uses TRBV7-9 and TRBJ1-2; D remains ambiguous. Per germline, CDR1 SEHNR and CDR2 FQNEAQ (reference sequence). Trimming took 1 base from V and 8 from J, leaving 11 bases between them. This CDR3 has 13 amino acids. The CDR3 protein is CASSLVVLEGYTF. The CDR3 coding sequence is TGTGCCAGCAGCTTAGTAGTCCTTGAGGGCTACACCTTC. The full variable domain, in which reference TRBV7-9 and TRBJ1-2 provide the parts outside the CDR3, is DTGVSQNPRHKITKRGQNVTFRCDPISEHNRLYWYRQTLGQGPEFLTYFQNEAQLEKSRLLSDRFSAERPKGSFSTLEIQRTEQGDSAMYLCASSLVVLEGYTFGSGTRLTVV.

The chain links TRBV18 to TRBJ1-2, with D perhaps matching TRBD1 (5 bases). Trimming shortened V by 9 bases and J by 7 bases, and 21 bases separated the two germline ends. The CDR3 totals 14 residues. CDR1 and CDR2 from the germline V gene are KGHSH and LQKENI. CDR3 DNA: TGTGCCAGTTCCCGGGAAAGGCAGGGAGGTGGCTACACCTTC. This gives the protein CASSRERQGGGYTF. Supplemented by reference TRBV18 and TRBJ1-2, the full variable domain reads NAGVMQNPRHLVRRRGQEARLRCSPMKGHSHVYWYRQLPEEGLKFMVYLQKENIIDESGMPKERFSAEFPKEGPSILRIQQVVRGDSAAYFCASSRERQGGGYTFGSGTRLTVV.

The chain recombines TRBV24-1 with TRBJ2-1; a weak D match, TRBD2 (5 bases). The CDR3 totals 15 residues. The V gene lost 1 base and the J gene lost 13 bases, with 19 bases spanning the gap. Per the germline V gene, CDR1 is KGHDR and CDR2 is SFDVKD. The CDR3 sequence is CATSDLRGSATEQFF. The DNA for the CDR3 is TGTGCCACCAGTGATTTACGGGGATCTGCGACGGAACAGTTCTTC.

This chain joins TRBV6-5 and TRBJ1-1; perhaps TRBD1 as D (6 bases). V dropped 6 bases and J dropped 1 base, with 15 bases sitting between them. The CDR3 runs 15 residues. Per the germline V gene, CDR1 is MNHEY and CDR2 is SVGAGI. The CDR3 DNA follows: TGTGCCAGCAGCCGGGACAAAAACTCGAACACTGAAGCTTTCTTT. This translates into CASSRDKNSNTEAFF.

The chain combines TRBV4-2 with TRBJ1-1, with TRBD1 matching 10 bases. Per germline, CDR1 LGHNA and CDR2 YNFKEQ. This CDR3 region has 14 residues. V was pared by 1 base and J by 11 bases, with 7 bases of the junction left unmatched. CDR3 nucleotides: TGTGCCAGCAGCCAAGTCCGGGACAGGGGAATGGCTTTCTTT. It is translated as CASSQVRDRGMAFF.

This clone was counted only a few times. This sequence joins TRBV6-1 and TRBJ1-2; maybe TRBD1 (6 bases). This CDR3 region has 15 residues. V lost 1 base and J 3 bases, leaving 12 bases between the germline ends. Germline assignment: CDR1 MNHNS and CDR2 SASEGT. CDR3 residues: CASSEGYRVDYGYTF. CDR3 in DNA: TGTGCCAGCAGTGAAGGATACAGGGTTGACTATGGCTACACCTTC.

This chain uses TRBV5-4 with TRBJ2-2; D remains unclear. V lost 7 bases and J lost 0, with 10 bases in between. The CDR3 is made up of 14 amino acids. CDR1 is SGHNT and CDR2 is YYREEE in the germline V gene (reference sequence). DNA for the CDR3: TGTGCCAGCTCCCAGGTTTCGAACACCGGGGAGCTGTTTTTT. Amino acid sequence: CASSQVSNTGELFF.

The chain joins TRBV15 to TRBJ1-2; 9 nucleotides agree with TRBD1. Germline lookup yields CDR1 LNHNV and CDR2 YYDKDF (reference sequence). CDR3 length: 14 residues. With V trimmed by 4 bases and J by 5 bases, 5 bases remained unmatched. This CDR3 reads CATSIGQGSYGYTF. The DNA of the CDR3 is TGTGCCACCAGCATTGGACAGGGGTCGTATGGCTACACCTTC.

V and J are TRBV10-2 and TRBJ2-7; tentatively, D is TRBD2 (5 bases). V lost 3 bases and J 9 bases, leaving 12 bases between the germline ends. The CDR3 extends over 12 amino acids. The germline CDR1 and CDR2 sequences are WSHSY and SAAADI. CDR3 loop: CASSDDLAGQYF. As DNA, the CDR3 is TGCGCCAGCAGTGATGACCTAGCTGGGCAGTACTTC.

This clone was detected a few times. The rearrangement links TRBV25-1 to TRBJ1-4, with D perhaps matching TRBD1 (5 bases). The V gene's germline CDR1 is MGHDK and CDR2 SYGVNS. The V gene lost 3 bases and the J gene lost 11 bases, with 16 bases spanning the gap. CDR3 length equals 14 residues. CDR3 sequence (DNA): TGTGCCAGCAGTGAGGCCAGGGAAACCGAGAAACTGTTTTTT. Its translation is CASSEARETEKLFF.

The table lists this clone with a count of one. The chain joins TRBV4-2 to TRBJ1-5; TRBD1 matches at 8 bases. Trimming took 4 bases from V and 3 from J; bases not matched to a gene: 5. Germline assignment: CDR1 LGHNA and CDR2 YNFKEQ. CDR3 size: 15 residues. CDR3 coding DNA: TGTGCCAGCAGCCGACCGGACAGGGACAATCAGCCCCAGCATTTT. The encoded protein is CASSRPDRDNQPQHF.

This chain connects TRBV5-1 to TRBJ2-3; 8 nucleotides align to TRBD2. The germline V gene encodes CDR1 SGHRS and CDR2 YFSETQ. Trimming cost V 7 bases and J 6 bases; bases outside gene matches: 10. CDR3 length equals 14 residues. The CDR3 is CASSSGGQVDTQYF. The CDR3 DNA reads as TGCGCCAGCTCCTCGGGAGGGCAAGTTGATACGCAGTATTTT.

V and J are TRBV12-5 and TRBJ2-1, with 7 bases fitting TRBD2. Per the germline V gene, CDR1 is LGHNT and CDR2 is FRNRAP. The V gene end was trimmed by 8 bases and the J gene end by 5 bases; junction bases not matched to a gene: 12. The CDR3 is 15 residues long. Here the CDR3 DNA reads TGTGCTAGTAGGTCCTTCCAGGGAGGGGACAATGAGCAGTTCTTC. It is translated as CASRSFQGGDNEQFF.